This T cell receptor beta chain was recorded in a study of blood T cell repertoires in COVID-19 (dated by TCRdb to the early 2020s). Turning to the overall study: Samples from collaborators originated in the United States, Italy and Spain and spanned both the acute and convalescent phases of COVID-19. The material from the prospective study consisted of cDNA or gDNA derived from T cells, B-cell-depleted T cells, or PBMCs. Subjects who had been exposed to COVID-19, were actively infected with it, or had recovered from it provided the deeply sampled blood TCRbeta repertoires that made up the dataset. A freely available public database, intended as a resource for researchers studying the immune response to SARS-CoV-2, is where the repertoires were released. The samples were drawn from two sources: the first 160 participants of the ongoing ImmuneRACE study, and approximately 1,300 subjects contributed by 6 global collaborators. Sample metadata almost always included a de-identified subject ID, COVID-19 status, age in years and sex. Where available, HLA class I and class II types were obtained from metadata supplied by the sample provider rather than from assay-based typing.

The collaborating institutions used their own protocols to collect whole blood in K2EDTA tubes. For TCRbeta analysis, collaborator samples were shipped as frozen whole blood, as isolated PBMCs, or as DNA extracted from either sample type. Study-wide conclusions, independent of this receptor: The quantity of clinical and demographic metadata differed by source and by participant and was supplied without curation.

CDR1 and CDR2, looked up from the germline V gene, are MRHNA and SNTAGT. Trimming costs V 0 bases and J 1 base, and their ends lie 10 bases apart. Including cysteine and phenylalanine, the CDR3 has 16 amino acids. The DNA shown is the 48-base CDR3, in frame from base 1. The immunoSEQ Assay, a bias-controlled multiplex PCR, was used to amplify TCRbeta CDR3 regions from genomic DNA. Processing in the source paper ran as follows. Within the assay, amplification of reference gene primers was used to estimate how many nucleated cells each sample contained. To quantify the absolute abundance of each unique TCRbeta CDR3 rearrangement, sequence reads were collapsed and filtered. For each sample, productive Simpson clonality was calculated as the square root of Simpson's diversity index over productive rearrangements. TCRdb provides this immuneACCESS table in a form limited to in-frame rearrangements. Some clones are lacking; in checked studies, under half of them reflect an unresolved V gene, and why the rest are absent is not known. V and J calls and clone size come straight from that table; D and trimming were deduced from the DNA. This sample has tens of thousands of clones in its table, and 60% to 85% of those were observed once. The ten largest clones add up to around 5% of the sample.

Of note for this clone: Its antigen is currently not known. No base qualities exist here, and no much larger clone lies one base off it.

The source of this sequence is a human donor in a cohort sampled during active COVID-19. The rearranged chain carries TRBV6-4 and TRBJ1-5; the D gene is not confidently resolved. The sample was peripheral blood. The sequence in DNA is TGTGCCAGCAGTGACTCGATCCCTAGAAGCAATCAGCCCCAGCATTTT. This encodes CASSDSIPRSNQPQHF.